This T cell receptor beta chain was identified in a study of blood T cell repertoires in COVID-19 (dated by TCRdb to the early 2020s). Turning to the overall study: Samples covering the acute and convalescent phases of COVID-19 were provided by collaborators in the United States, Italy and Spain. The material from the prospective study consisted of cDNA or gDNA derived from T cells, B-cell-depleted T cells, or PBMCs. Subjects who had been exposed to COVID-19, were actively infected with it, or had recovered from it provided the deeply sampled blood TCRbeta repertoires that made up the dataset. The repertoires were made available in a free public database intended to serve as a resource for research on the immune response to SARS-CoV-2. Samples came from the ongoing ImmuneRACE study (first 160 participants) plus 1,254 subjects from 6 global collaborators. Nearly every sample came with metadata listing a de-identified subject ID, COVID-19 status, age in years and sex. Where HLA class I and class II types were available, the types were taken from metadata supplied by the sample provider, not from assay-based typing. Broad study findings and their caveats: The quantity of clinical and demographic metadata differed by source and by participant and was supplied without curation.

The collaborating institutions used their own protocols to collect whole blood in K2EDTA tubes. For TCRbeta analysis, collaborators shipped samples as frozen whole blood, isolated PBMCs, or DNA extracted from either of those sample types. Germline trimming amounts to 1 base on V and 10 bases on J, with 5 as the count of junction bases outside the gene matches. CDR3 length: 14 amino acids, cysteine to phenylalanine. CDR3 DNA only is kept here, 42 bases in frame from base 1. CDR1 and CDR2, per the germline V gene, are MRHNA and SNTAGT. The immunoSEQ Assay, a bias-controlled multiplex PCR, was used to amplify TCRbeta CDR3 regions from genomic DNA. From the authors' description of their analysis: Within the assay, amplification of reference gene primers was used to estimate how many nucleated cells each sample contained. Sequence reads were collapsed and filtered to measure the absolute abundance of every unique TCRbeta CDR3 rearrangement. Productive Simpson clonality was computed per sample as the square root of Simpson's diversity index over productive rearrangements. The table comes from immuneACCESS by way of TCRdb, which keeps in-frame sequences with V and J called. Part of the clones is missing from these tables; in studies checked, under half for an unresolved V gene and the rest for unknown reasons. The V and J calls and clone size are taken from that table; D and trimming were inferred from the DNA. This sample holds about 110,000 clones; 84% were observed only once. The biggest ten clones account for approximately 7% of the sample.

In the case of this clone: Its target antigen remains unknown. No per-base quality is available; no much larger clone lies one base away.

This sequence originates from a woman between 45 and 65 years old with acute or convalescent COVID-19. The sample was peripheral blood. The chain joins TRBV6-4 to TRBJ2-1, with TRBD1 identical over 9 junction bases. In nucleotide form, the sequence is TGTGCCAGCAGTGACTGGACAGGGGTGGGGGAGCAGTTCTTC. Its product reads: CASSDWTGVGEQFF.